The sequence of this T cell receptor beta chain was determined in a study of blood T cell repertoires in COVID-19. Original data processing: Amplification from reference gene primers served as the basis for estimated nucleated cell counts. Generated by immunoSEQ multiplex PCR, the TCRdb table keeps only in-frame clones and is missing some. V and J calls and clone size are as listed in that table; D and trimming were resolved from the DNA. Of approximately 290,000 clones listed, about 80% are singletons. Patients from Seattle were sampled longitudinally, starting during active infection. V was cut by 8 bases and J by 2 bases, with 10 bases left in between. Germline assignment: CDR1 MNHEY and CDR2 SMNVEV (reference sequence). The CDR3 consists of 13 residues.

The gene calls are TRBV27 and TRBJ1-3; perhaps TRBD1 as D (5 bases). Sequenced input: peripheral blood. The origin of this receptor is a person aged 65-85 years with COVID-19, enrolled during active disease. The CDR3 DNA sequence: TGTGCCAGCTCGACAGCTCCTGGAAACACCATATATTTT. Its protein is CASSTAPGNTIYF.